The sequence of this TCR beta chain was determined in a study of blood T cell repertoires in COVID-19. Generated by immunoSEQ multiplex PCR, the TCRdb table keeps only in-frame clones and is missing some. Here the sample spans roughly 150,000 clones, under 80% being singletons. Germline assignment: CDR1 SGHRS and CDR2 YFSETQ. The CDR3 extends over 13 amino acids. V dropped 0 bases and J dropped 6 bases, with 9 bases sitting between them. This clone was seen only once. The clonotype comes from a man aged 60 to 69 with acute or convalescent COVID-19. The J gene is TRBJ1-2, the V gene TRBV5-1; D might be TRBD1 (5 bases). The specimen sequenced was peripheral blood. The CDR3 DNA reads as TGCGCCAGCAGCTTGGCAGGGAGGGATGGCTACACCTTC. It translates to CASSLAGRDGYTF.